Below are 20 T cell receptor beta chains sequenced from a single sample in a study of blood T cell repertoires in COVID-19. Using immunoSEQ multiplex PCR, the repertoire was profiled, and TCRdb retains in-frame clones only, with some absent. Among 20,000 to 25,000 clones, just over 85% were seen once, and the ten largest hold roughly 3.5%. Sequenced: peripheral blood. These TCRs come from a man aged 50 to 60 with active COVID-19.

CDR3 sequence (DNA): TGTGCCAGCAGCCCCGGACAGGGGGAGGGAGAGACCCAGTACTTC. Its translation is CASSPGQGEGETQYF. The V and J genes are TRBV9 and TRBJ2-5; 10 bases map to TRBD1. The CDR3 sequence is 15 residues long. Germline V gene lookup returns CDR1 SGDLS and CDR2 YYNGEE. With 4 bases clipped from V and 4 bases from J, the junction kept 7 bases outside the gene matches.

The rearrangement uses TRBV11-2 and TRBJ2-7; D perhaps matches TRBD1 (5 bases). The V and J ends lost 4 bases and 6 bases respectively, with 13 bases between them. The CDR3 is 13 residues long. Germline assignment: CDR1 SGHAT and CDR2 FQNNGV. The CDR3 DNA follows: TGTGCCAGCAGCTCGTTATCAGGGTCCGAGCAGTACTTC. Protein sequence: CASSSLSGSEQYF.

The chain combines TRBV6-2 or TRBV6-3 with TRBJ2-7; possible D gene TRBD1, 5 bases. The CDR3 contains 15 residues. CDR1 and CDR2 (germline): MNHEY, SVGEGT. With 3 bases removed from V and 6 bases from J, the gap between germline ends came to 18 bases. As DNA, the CDR3 is TGTGCCAGCAGTTATTGGGGTGCAGGGAATGGCGAGCAGTACTTC. This encodes CASSYWGAGNGEQYF.

The rearrangement joins TRBV7-9 to TRBJ1-2, with no clear D. The germline V gene encodes CDR1 SEHNR and CDR2 FQNEAQ (reference sequence). There are 16 residues in the CDR3. V lost 1 base and J 7 bases, leaving 19 bases between the germline ends. In DNA, the CDR3 is TGTGCCAGCAGCTTAGTGAGCCCATCGGGAGGCGGTGGCTACACCTTC. Translated: CASSLVSPSGGGGYTF.

The chain joins TRBV5-6 to TRBJ2-5, with 9 bases lining up with TRBD2. This CDR3 contains 16 residues. Germline values: CDR1 SGHDT, CDR2 YYEEEE. The V segment lost 0 bases and the J segment 4 bases; nucleotides outside the gene matches: 7. The CDR3 protein is CASSLGGGGASETQYF. The CDR3 DNA follows: TGTGCCAGCAGCTTGGGGGGCGGGGGGGCCTCAGAGACCCAGTACTTC.

CDR3 in amino acids: CASSLAGSSYNEQFF. The CDR3, as DNA: TGTGCCAGCAGCTTAGCGGGGTCCTCCTACAATGAGCAGTTCTTC. V and J are TRBV7-3 and TRBJ2-1; D is possibly TRBD2 (6 bases). Germline V gene lookup returns CDR1 SGHTA and CDR2 FQGTGA. V dropped 2 bases and J dropped 0 bases, with 8 bases sitting between them. The CDR3 is made up of 15 amino acids.

This clone appeared a single time. The V gene is TRBV4-1, the J gene TRBJ2-1; 9 bases map to TRBD1. Germline V gives CDR1 MGHRA, CDR2 YSYEKL. The CDR3 has 16 residues. V lost 4 bases, J lost 4 bases, and 8 bases stayed unmatched. This CDR3 is CASSLEPGQGYNEQFF. DNA for the CDR3: TGCGCCAGCAGCCTAGAGCCGGGACAGGGTTACAATGAGCAGTTCTTC.

V and J are TRBV6-2 or TRBV6-3 and TRBJ2-7, with 7 bases matching TRBD1. Unmatched junction bases numbered 6, after V lost 6 bases and J lost 4 bases. There are 13 residues in the CDR3. Germline loops: CDR1 MNHEY, CDR2 SVGEGT. CDR3 DNA: TGTGCCAGCAGCCCTCTGACAGGGTACGAGCAGTACTTC. It specifies CASSPLTGYEQYF.

The rearrangement links TRBV27 to TRBJ1-4, with TRBD1 matching over 9 bases. The CDR3 runs to 14 residues. J gave up 6 bases and V 6 bases, and 5 bases lay outside the gene matches. CDR1 MNHEY and CDR2 SMNVEV come from the germline V gene (reference sequence). CDR3 coding DNA: TGTGCCAGCAGATCGACAGGGGGGTATGAAAAACTGTTTTTT. Residues: CASRSTGGYEKLFF. Full variable domain (missing parts from reference TRBV27 and TRBJ1-4): EAQVTQNPRYLITVTGKKLTVTCSQNMNHEYMSWYRQDPGLGLRQIYYSMNVEVTDKGDVPEGYKVSRKEKRNFPLILESPSPNQTSLYFCASRSTGGYEKLFFGSGTQLSVL.

The chain has TRBV9 and TRBJ1-4, with no clear D. V was trimmed by 4 bases and J by 8 bases, leaving 12 bases between them. This CDR3 comprises 13 residues. Germline values: CDR1 SGDLS, CDR2 YYNGEE. The CDR3 nucleotides read TGTGCCAGCAGCCCCACGGGTAAAGAAAAACTGTTTTTT. Its protein is CASSPTGKEKLFF.

V is TRBV27 and J is TRBJ2-1; TRBD1 aligns across 8 bases. Germline V gene data show CDR1 as MNHEY and CDR2 as SMNVEV (reference sequence). There are 15 residues in the CDR3. V was clipped by 4 bases and J by 8 bases; unmatched bases: 10. The CDR3 protein is CASSYLTTGADEQFF. CDR3 coding DNA: TGTGCCAGCAGTTATCTTACGACAGGGGCCGATGAGCAGTTCTTC.

The chain employs TRBV5-4 and TRBJ2-7; 12 bases line up with TRBD1. The CDR3 is 15 residues long. The germline V gene has CDR1 SGHNT and CDR2 YYREEE (reference sequence). Trimming cost V 4 bases and J 6 bases; bases outside gene matches: 8. This CDR3 reads CASSPAGTGGSEQYF. The CDR3 DNA reads TGTGCCAGCAGCCCTGCCGGGACAGGGGGCTCCGAGCAGTACTTC.

The genes are TRBV3-1 (or the pseudogene TRBV3-2) and TRBJ1-5, with a possible D match to TRBD1 (6 bases). CDR3 length equals 14 residues. Between the trimmed V and J ends, which lost 4 bases and 3 bases, there was a span of 10 bases. Germline V lookup: CDR1 LGHDT, CDR2 YNNKEL (reference sequence). This chain's CDR3 is CASSLGQINQPQHF. The DNA for the CDR3 is TGTGCCAGCAGCCTAGGACAGATCAATCAGCCCCAGCATTTT.

The chain has TRBV30 and TRBJ1-2; the D gene is possibly TRBD1 (6 bases). CDR1 and CDR2 (germline): GTSNPN, SVGIG (reference sequence). The CDR3 runs to 13 residues. V was trimmed by 0 bases and J by 8 bases, leaving 13 bases between them. The CDR3 DNA is TGTGCCTGGAGTGTACCCCCAGGGGAAGGCTACACCTTC. The encoded protein is CAWSVPPGEGYTF.

The chain joins TRBV5-3 to TRBJ1-3; possibly TRBD1 for D (5 bases). TRBV5-3 belongs to the ORF category, with a function that is uncertain. Trimming pared 2 bases from V and 0 bases from J, leaving 21 bases between. The CDR3 runs 19 residues. This CDR3 is CARSLIQAFLTDSGNTIYF. The CDR3 nucleotides are TGTGCCAGAAGCTTAATACAGGCCTTTCTTACCGACTCTGGAAACACCATATATTTT.

The rearrangement uses TRBV20-1 and TRBJ2-7; 7 positions agree with TRBD1. Germline V CDR1 and CDR2: DFQATT, SNEGSKA (reference sequence). CDR3 length equals 11 residues. The CDR3 sequence is CSWDSSYEQYF. The DNA for the CDR3 is TGCAGCTGGGACAGCTCCTACGAGCAGTACTTC.

The chain recombines TRBV5-1 with TRBJ2-3, with 7 bases fitting TRBD2. The CDR3 runs to 16 residues. Germline lookup yields CDR1 SGHRS and CDR2 YFSETQ. The trim removed 4 bases at V and 0 bases at J, leaving 8 bases unmatched. Here the CDR3 DNA reads TGCGCCAGCAGCCCCCGGGGCGGGGGAAGCACAGATACGCAGTATTTT. Amino acid sequence: CASSPRGGGSTDTQYF.

This chain links TRBV30 with TRBJ1-3; D uncertain. Germline CDR1 is GTSNPN and CDR2 is SVGIG (reference sequence). V was pared by 7 bases and J by 2 bases, with 9 bases between. The CDR3 is made up of 12 amino acids. The CDR3 nucleotides read TGTGCCTTACGGAGGCCTGGAAACACCATATATTTT. Its protein is CALRRPGNTIYF.

This chain links TRBV5-8 with TRBJ1-2; D uncertain. V was pared by 4 bases and J by 4 bases, with 14 bases between. There are 14 residues in the CDR3. In germline, CDR1 is SGHTS, CDR2 YDEGEE. The CDR3 here is CASSPPDKIYGYTF. The CDR3 coding sequence is TGTGCCAGCAGCCCACCCGACAAAATCTATGGCTACACCTTC.

This sequence joins TRBV11-3 and TRBJ2-2; D unclear. V was pared by 5 bases and J by 2 bases, with 3 bases between. Germline lookup yields CDR1 SGHNT and CDR2 YENEEA. The CDR3 sequence is 12 residues long. The CDR3 sequence: CASSPNTGELFF. The CDR3 DNA reads TGTGCCAGCAGCCCTAACACCGGGGAGCTGTTTTTT.